Sequencing of this T cell receptor (beta chain) was carried out in a study of technical replicates of blood from a few donors. CDR1 is SGHDT, CDR2 YYEEEE, per germline. V lost 1 base and J lost 12, with 9 bases in between. CDR3 length: 11 residues. Here immunoSEQ multiplex PCR was the method, and the copy in TCRdb shows in-frame clones only, minus some. The sample lists approximately 59,000 clones, 70% to 90% seen once, with approximately 4.7% in the top ten. The source of this sequence is a human donor in good health. Some clones in this sample may be carry-over from other donors' samples. The gene calls are TRBV5-6 and TRBJ2-3; perhaps TRBD2 as D (6 bases). Sequenced material: PBMCs. The CDR3 loop is CASSLSGVQYF. The DNA for the CDR3 is TGTGCCAGCAGCTTGTCGGGGGTTCAGTATTTT.